This T cell receptor (beta chain) was recorded in a study of control samples from healthy donors and cancer patients. V trimming: 9 bases; J trimming: 3 bases; junction bases outside the gene matches: 9. The germline V gene has CDR1 LNHDA and CDR2 SQIVND (reference sequence). The CDR3 spans 15 residues. Here immunoSEQ multiplex PCR was the method, and the copy in TCRdb shows in-frame clones only, minus some. This sample carries roughly 130,000 clones, around 94% of them seen once, and the ten largest clones take approximately 14%. This sequence was found in a man in his 60s with colorectal cancer. Sequences were obtained from PBMCs. The V and J genes are TRBV19 and TRBJ1-4; the match to TRBD1 covers 8 bases. The CDR3 DNA sequence: TGTGCCAGCTCAATCCAGGGGGCAGCTAATGAAAAACTGTTTTTT. This gives the protein CASSIQGAANEKLFF.